This T cell receptor beta chain was recovered during a study of T cells in localized non-small cell lung cancer. Regarding the study as a whole: When the top 100 tumor clones were examined, a median about 60 of them also appeared in the adjacent lung, which was paired and uninvolved. Measurement of T cell clonality placed uninvolved adjacent lung highest, above the level in tumor. Sequencing, confined to only one tumor region, leaves heterogeneity possible. Blood T cell density predicted longer survival; adjacent-lung clonality, shorter.

The method was immunoSEQ multiplex PCR; TCRdb's version includes in-frame clones alone and lacks a portion of them. This table holds more than 5,000 clones, roughly 89% found once. Note on this clone: Its antigen is unknown.

The specimen was peripheral blood, collected before any cancer treatment. The receptor was isolated from a male donor at least 60 years old with stage I lung adenocarcinoma.

The chain's CDR3 is CASGSTGGIDEQYF. CDR3 sequence (DNA): TGTGCTAGTGGCTCAACAGGGGGGATCGACGAGCAGTACTTC. V and J are TRBV12-5 and TRBJ2-7, with 8 bases that match TRBD1. After removal of 6 bases from V and 5 bases from J, the junction contained 9 bases not matched to a gene. CDR1 and CDR2 from the germline V gene are LGHNT and FRNRAP. The length of the CDR3 is 14 residues.